This TCR beta chain was found in a study of shared clonotypes between healthy human individuals. The overall study: Donors were a couple of women and three men aged 18 to 49. Three plates were used per donor for CD4 naive, three for CD4 memory, two for CD8 naive and one for CD8 memory. Notes on the study in general: Estimated richness values were generally larger in naive subsets than in memory subsets.

Per the germline V gene, CDR1 is KGHSH and CDR2 is LQKENI. CDR3 size: 16 residues. The germline V and J ends were trimmed by 3 bases and 0 bases, with 12 bases remaining between them. Profiling relied on immunoSEQ multiplex PCR, and the TCRdb table lists in-frame clones only, not all of them. The repertoire consists of 950,000 to 1,100,000 clones, with 60% to 80% occurring once and the leading ten covering 1.5%. About this clone: The antigen is not known.

Subsets obtained from CD4+ cells comprised CD45RA+ naive and CD45RA-negative memory cells. The receptor comes from a man younger than 35 in good health. This chain joins TRBV18 and TRBJ1-5, with TRBD1 as a possible D gene (6 bases). The sequenced sample consisted of memory CD4+ T cells sorted from blood. The sample's subset: CD45RA-negative fraction. The CDR3 loop reads CASSPEGVSSNQPQHF. The CDR3 DNA is TGTGCCAGCTCACCGGAGGGGGTTAGTAGCAATCAGCCCCAGCATTTT.